Listed here are 32 T cell receptor beta chains from one sample, sequenced in a study of Graves' ophthalmopathy and Graves' hyperthyroidism. Amplification targeted the TCR beta CDR3 regions, with RNA transcripts as the source material. HTBI primers primed a first-round RT-PCR, and a second-round multiplex PCR followed. TCRdb recomputed calls from the multiplex PCR reads with MiXCR, one row per CDR3 protein. The sample yields about 640,000 distinct CDR3 sequences, under 50% seen once. The sample consisted of peripheral blood. These receptors were obtained from an adult man with Graves' ophthalmopathy.

Comment on this clonotype: A read error is possible here, since a much larger clone lies one base away. The chain recombines TRBV7-9 with TRBJ2-7; D not certain. The germline gives CDR1 SEHNR, CDR2 FQNEAQ (reference sequence). CDR3 size: 15 residues. This CDR3 is CASSFQQFPSYEQHF. Written as DNA, the CDR3 is TGTGCCAGCAGCTTTCAACAGTTCCCCTCCTACGAGCAGCACTTC.

V gene TRBV7-2 combines with J gene TRBJ2-2; D not certain. Trimming pared 5 bases from V and 1 base from J, leaving 17 bases between. CDR1 is SGHTA, CDR2 FQGNSA, per germline. The CDR3 runs to 17 residues. The CDR3 nucleotides are TGTGCCAGCAGCGGCCTGGACGGTGCGGAGAACACCGGGGAGCTGTTTTTT. This translates into CASSGLDGAENTGELFF. Full variable domain (rest looked up from reference TRBV7-2 and TRBJ2-2): GAGVSQSPSNKVTEKGKDVELRCDPISGHTALYWYRQSLGQGLEFLIYFQGNSAPDKSGLPSDRFSAERTGGSVSTLTIQRTQQEDSAVYLCASSGLDGAENTGELFFGEGSRLTVL.

The chain carries TRBV6-1 and TRBJ1-6; 9 nucleotides match TRBD1. The CDR3 covers 15 residues. CDR1 and CDR2 (germline): MNHNS, SASEGT. After removal of 5 bases from V and 5 bases from J, the junction contained 4 bases not matched to a gene. For the CDR3, the DNA is TGTGCCAGCAGTCGCGACAGGGGGAATAATTCACCCCTCCACTTT. Its protein product is CASSRDRGNNSPLHF.

The rearrangement joins TRBV10-3 to TRBJ1-6, with D possibly TRBD1 on 6 matching bases. The CDR3 is 16 residues long. The V end lost 4 bases, the J end lost 4 bases, and 14 bases lay between the germline ends. In germline, CDR1 is ENHRY, CDR2 SYGVKD. For the CDR3, the DNA is TGTGCCATCAGTGTCGGGGGCGACGATTATAATTCACCCCTCCACTTT. This translates into CAISVGGDDYNSPLHF.

This clonotype has a count of ten or more. The genes are TRBV15 and TRBJ1-4, with D unresolved. Trimming shortened V by 2 bases and J by 5 bases, and 3 bases separated the two germline ends. Germline-derived CDR1 and CDR2 are LNHNV and YYDKDF (reference sequence). CDR3 length: 12 residues. The CDR3, as DNA: TGTGCCACCAGCAGAATAAATGAAAAACTGTTTTTT. Protein product: CATSRINEKLFF.

CDR3 sequence: CSARGTEAFF. DNA of the CDR3: TGCAGCGCCCGGGGCACTGAAGCTTTCTTT. The chain recombines TRBV29-1 with TRBJ1-1; no clear D. Germline V lookup: CDR1 SQVTM, CDR2 ANQGSEA. The ends were cut back, 7 bases at V and 4 bases at J, with 7 bases in the middle. The CDR3 sequence is 10 residues long.

V and J are TRBV4-1 and TRBJ1-5; no clear D. Germline assignment: CDR1 MGHRA and CDR2 YSYEKL. The germline V and J ends were trimmed by 0 bases and 4 bases, with 13 bases remaining between them. The CDR3 is 16 residues long. The CDR3 spells CASSQEVGGRNQPQHF. DNA for the CDR3: TGCGCCAGCAGCCAAGAGGTGGGCGGAAGGAATCAGCCCCAGCATTTT.

This clonotype was picked up one time. A much larger clone differs by one base, so this may be a read error. V is TRBV20-1 and J is TRBJ2-7; a weak D match, TRBD2 (5 bases). This CDR3 region has 13 residues. V lost 6 bases, J lost 2 bases, and 14 bases lay in between. CDR1 and CDR2 (germline): DFQATT, SNEGSKA (reference sequence). CDR3 sequence reads: CSAGLGDPYEQYF. In nucleotides, the CDR3 is TGCAGTGCCGGCCTGGGAGACCCCTACGAGCAGTACTTC.

This clonotype showed up many times. The chain links TRBV7-8 to TRBJ1-2; 9 positions match TRBD1. The J segment lost 6 bases and the V segment lost 4 bases, leaving 6 bases of the junction unmatched. The V gene's germline CDR1 is SGHVS and CDR2 FQNEAQ. The CDR3 runs to 14 residues. The CDR3 DNA sequence: TGTGCCAGCAGCTCCACCGGGACAGGGAATGGCTACACCTTC. It translates to CASSSTGTGNGYTF. The whole variable domain, remainder taken from reference TRBV7-8 and TRBJ1-2, is GAGVSQSPRYKVAKRGQDVALRCDPISGHVSLFWYQQALGQGPEFLTYFQNEAQLDKSGLPSDRFFAERPEGSVSTLKIQRTQQEDSAVYLCASSSTGTGNGYTFGSGTRLTVV.

This clonotype showed up many times. The chain links TRBV19 to TRBJ1-5; no firm D call. The CDR3 is 13 residues long. CDR1 is LNHDA and CDR2 is SQIVND in the germline V gene (reference sequence). V was shortened by 2 bases and J by 5 bases, with 7 bases between the two germline ends. The CDR3 loop reads CASSISSDQPQHF. The DNA of the CDR3 is TGTGCCAGTAGTATATCGTCGGATCAGCCCCAGCATTTT.

This chain links TRBV29-1 with TRBJ2-7; the D call may be TRBD1 or TRBD2 (5 bases each). From germline, CDR1 is SQVTM and CDR2 ANQGSEA. V lost 8 bases and J 12 bases, leaving 17 bases between the germline ends. This CDR3 is 10 amino acids long. This CDR3 reads CSLAGTIRYF. CDR3 DNA: TGCAGCTTAGCCGGGACCATTCGGTACTTC.

This clonotype was counted only a few times. The chain links TRBV7-2 to TRBJ2-5, with 9 positions matching TRBD1. Trimming took 5 bases from V and 9 from J; bases not matched to a gene: 10. The CDR3 consists of 14 residues. Germline loops: CDR1 SGHTA, CDR2 FQGNSA. The CDR3 DNA follows: TGTGCCAGCAGCGTGGGACAGGGTGGTCAGCCCCAGTACTTC. Protein sequence: CASSVGQGGQPQYF.

As concerns this clonotype: This may be a read error: a much more frequent sequence differs by one nucleotide. The J gene is TRBJ1-5, the V gene TRBV15; 8 bases line up with TRBD1. The CDR3 is 15 residues long. Trimming cost V 5 bases and J 3 bases; bases outside gene matches: 6. Germline V lookup: CDR1 LNHNV, CDR2 YYDKDF (reference sequence). CDR3 DNA sequence: TGTGCCACCAGCCCGGGACAGGCCACCAATCAGCCCCAGCATTTT. This translates into CATSPGQATNQPQHF.

This chain connects TRBV10-2 to TRBJ2-5; 7 nucleotides match TRBD1. Germline CDR1 is WSHSY and CDR2 is SAAADI. The V gene end was trimmed by 7 bases and the J gene end by 3 bases; junction bases not matched to a gene: 5. The CDR3 totals 13 residues. The CDR3 is CASTWDSKETQYF. CDR3 nucleotides: TGCGCCAGCACATGGGACAGTAAAGAGACCCAGTACTTC.

This clonotype was seen many times. The chain recombines TRBV11-2 with TRBJ2-5; D is perhaps TRBD1 or TRBD2 (5 bases each). The ends were cut back, 8 bases at V and 3 bases at J, with 13 bases in the middle. CDR1 and CDR2 (germline): SGHAT, FQNNGV. This CDR3 comprises 13 residues. This CDR3 is CASGPGRKETQYF. As DNA, the CDR3 is TGTGCCAGCGGACCGGGACGGAAAGAGACCCAGTACTTC.

Ten or more counts support this clonotype. The rearrangement uses TRBV7-3 and TRBJ2-7, with 7 bases fitting TRBD1. The CDR3 has 15 amino acids. V was pared by 2 bases and J by 3 bases, with 7 bases of the junction left unmatched. Germline V gives CDR1 SGHTA, CDR2 FQGTGA. CDR3 nucleotide sequence: TGTGCCAGCAGCTTAGATGGGACAGTACACTACGAGCAGTACTTC. This codes for CASSLDGTVHYEQYF.

This clonotype was counted at least ten times. The rearrangement joins TRBV6-5 to TRBJ1-2; D is perhaps TRBD1 (6 bases). This CDR3 is 12 amino acids long. Germline V gene sequence: CDR1 MNHEY, CDR2 SVGAGI. V lost 5 bases to trimming and J lost 7 bases, with 11 bases between them. The DNA for the CDR3 is TGTGCCAGCAGTGAAACAGGGTTTGGCTACACCTTC. Protein sequence: CASSETGFGYTF.

About this clonotype itself: A much bigger clone sits one base away, suggesting this may be a read error. The CDR3 region has the DNA TGCAGTGCTAGTCTGGCCTCCGCAGGACAAGAGACCCAGCACTTC. Protein: CSASLASAGQETQHF. The V and J genes are TRBV20-1 and TRBJ2-5, with D perhaps TRBD1 (5 bases). CDR1 and CDR2 from the germline V gene are DFQATT and SNEGSKA (reference sequence). The CDR3 has 15 residues.

This clonotype was picked up many times. V gene TRBV7-6 combines with J gene TRBJ1-2; D might be TRBD1 (6 bases). V lost 5 bases to trimming and J lost 4 bases, with 14 bases between them. CDR3 size: 14 residues. CDR1 is SGHVS, CDR2 FNYEAQ, per germline. The CDR3 DNA reads TGTGCCAGCAGCATGGACAGTTCGGTCTATGGCTACACCTTC. Amino acid sequence: CASSMDSSVYGYTF.

Turning to this clonotype: Germline and junction disagree at one end, which may indicate a read error. The chain links TRBV7-9 to TRBJ2-2; 10 bases are shared with TRBD2. Germline assignment: CDR1 SEHNR and CDR2 FQNEAQ (reference sequence). The CDR3 has 18 amino acids. Here the CDR3 reads CASSWLAGEPRGTGELFF. The CDR3 nucleotides are TGCGCCAGCAGCTGGCTAGCGGGAGAACCCCGTGGCACCGGGGAGCTGTTTTTT.

CDR3 bases: TGTGCCTCCAAACCGGGACAGAACACCATATATTTT. Amino acid sequence: CASKPGQNTIYF. The rearrangement joins TRBV10-3 to TRBJ1-3; TRBD1 agrees at 7 bases. With V trimmed by 11 bases and J by 7 bases, 8 bases remained unmatched. Germline assignment: CDR1 ENHRY and CDR2 SYGVKD. The CDR3 consists of 12 residues.

With respect to this clonotype: Given the absence of the conserved phenylalanine or tryptophan at the CDR3 end, a read error is likely. This CDR3 is CASSPDGETQYL. CDR3 DNA: TGTGCCAGCAGCCCCGATGGAGAGACCCAGTACCTC. The V call is TRBV7-2, the J call TRBJ2-5; no firm D call. Germline CDR1 reads SGHTA; CDR2 reads FQGNSA. V was clipped by 5 bases and J by 4 bases, with 8 bases between them. This CDR3 region has 12 residues.

The rearrangement links TRBV2 to TRBJ1-1, with a possible D match to TRBD1 (5 bases). This CDR3 is 13 amino acids long. Per germline, CDR1 SNHLY and CDR2 FYNNEI. Trimming took 8 bases from V and 11 from J, leaving 21 bases between them. The CDR3 here is CASSGREVGKAFF. The CDR3 DNA reads as TGTGCCAGCTCCGGCAGGGAAGTTGGGAAGGCTTTCTTT.

This clonotype was seen many times. The chain carries TRBV2 and TRBJ1-1; a possible D gene is TRBD1 (5 bases). CDR1 SNHLY and CDR2 FYNNEI come from the germline V gene. The CDR3 spans 10 residues. V was pared by 7 bases and J by 10 bases, with 10 bases between. The CDR3 nucleotides are TGTGCCAGCAAGAGCGGGGGAGCTTTCTTT. Amino acid sequence: CASKSGGAFF.

Remarks on this clonotype: A much larger clonotype is one base distant, so this may be a read error. Because it lacks the conserved phenylalanine or tryptophan at the end, this CDR3 is likely a read error. The J gene is TRBJ1-1, the V gene TRBV7-6; 9 positions match TRBD1. Germline CDR1 is SGHVS and CDR2 is FNYEAQ. The CDR3 has 13 amino acids. The ends lost 1 base at V and 10 bases at J; junction bases unmatched: 4. The CDR3 nucleotides read TGTGCCAGCAGCTTAGAAAACAGGGGGCGAGCTTTCCTT. This translates into CASSLENRGRAFL.

This clonotype was counted at least ten times. The rearrangement joins TRBV29-1 to TRBJ2-7, with D uncertain. CDR1 is SQVTM and CDR2 is ANQGSEA in the germline V gene. V was pared by 6 bases and J by 6 bases, with 15 bases between. The CDR3 loop spans 12 amino acids. CDR3 in DNA: TGCAGCGTCGCCCCTTCTACGCGCGAGCAGTACTTC. This encodes CSVAPSTREQYF.

The chain couples TRBV20-1 to TRBJ2-7, with a weak D call TRBD1 (6 bases). Germline V gene lookup returns CDR1 DFQATT and CDR2 SNEGSKA (reference sequence). The CDR3 is 15 residues long. Between the trimmed V and J ends, which lost 0 bases and 4 bases, there was a span of 16 bases. The CDR3 region has the DNA TGCAGTGCTAGAGATTCCCAGTCTAGGGGGTACGAGCAGTACTTC. Translated, it gives CSARDSQSRGYEQYF.

On this clonotype itself: Relative to the germline gene, one junction end is altered; a read error may explain this. The chain links TRBV2 to TRBJ2-2; 10 positions match TRBD1. Per germline, CDR1 SNHLY and CDR2 FYNNEI. The CDR3 has 16 amino acids. CDR3 sequence (DNA): TGTGCCAGCACTACCGGACAGGGGGTATCCACCGGGGAGCTGTTGTTT. Its protein product is CASTTGQGVSTGELLF.

Only one count was recorded for this clonotype. The rearrangement joins TRBV29-1 to TRBJ1-2; D perhaps matches TRBD1 (5 bases). V dropped 6 bases and J dropped 4 bases, with 18 bases sitting between them. The CDR3 has 14 amino acids. Per the germline V gene, CDR1 is SQVTM and CDR2 is ANQGSEA. In DNA, the CDR3 is TGCAGCGTGGCAGGGTCAGAGGAAGCCTATGGCTACACCTTC. Translation gives CSVAGSEEAYGYTF. Full variable domain (rest looked up from reference TRBV29-1 and TRBJ1-2): SAVISQKPSRDICQRGTSLTIQCQVDSQVTMMFWYRQQPGQSLTLIATANQGSEATYESGFVIDKFPISRPNLTFSTLTVSNMSPEDSSIYLCSVAGSEEAYGYTFGSGTRLTVV.

This clonotype was seen a few times. The chain has TRBV24-1 and TRBJ2-3; unclear D gene. Per the germline V gene, CDR1 is KGHDR and CDR2 is SFDVKD. The V end lost 12 bases, the J end lost 6 bases, and 12 bases lay between the germline ends. CDR3 length: 11 amino acids. The CDR3 here is CASPRYDTQYF. For the CDR3, the DNA is TGTGCCTCCCCGAGGTATGATACGCAGTATTTT.

Regarding this clonotype: Sequence at one end of the junction differs from germline and may be a read error. The chain carries TRBV11-1 and TRBJ1-1, with 9 bases lining up with TRBD1. CDR1 SGHAT and CDR2 FQDESV come from the germline V gene (reference sequence). This CDR3 is 16 amino acids long. The CDR3 nucleotides read TGTGCCGGCAGCACGGAACAGGGGGCTCCGGCCGTTGAAGCTTTCTTT. Residues: CAGSTEQGAPAVEAFF.

This clonotype occurred many times. The rearrangement links TRBV7-2 to TRBJ2-7, with 10 bases aligning to TRBD2. The CDR3 spans 15 residues. From germline, CDR1 is SGHTA and CDR2 FQGNSA. V lost 2 bases and J lost 7; bases outside the gene matches: 8. CDR3 protein: CASSLFLAGAREQYF. CDR3 sequence (DNA): TGTGCCAGCAGCTTATTCCTAGCGGGGGCGCGGGAGCAGTACTTC.